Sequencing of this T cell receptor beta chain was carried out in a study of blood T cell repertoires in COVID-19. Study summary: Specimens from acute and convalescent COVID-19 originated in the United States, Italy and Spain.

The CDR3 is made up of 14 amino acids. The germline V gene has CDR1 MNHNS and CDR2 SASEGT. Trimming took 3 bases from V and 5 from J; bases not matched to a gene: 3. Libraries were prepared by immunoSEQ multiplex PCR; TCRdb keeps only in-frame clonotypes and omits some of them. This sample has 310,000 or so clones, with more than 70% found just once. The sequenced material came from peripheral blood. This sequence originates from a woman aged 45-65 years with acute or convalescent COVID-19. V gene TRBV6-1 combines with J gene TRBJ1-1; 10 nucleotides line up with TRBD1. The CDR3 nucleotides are TGTGCCAGCAGTGACGGGACAGGGGTGACTGAAGCTTTCTTT. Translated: CASSDGTGVTEAFF.